A single sample gave rise to the 11 T cell receptor beta chains below, sequenced in a study of cytomegalovirus exposure and HLA in healthy donors. Libraries were prepared by immunoSEQ multiplex PCR; TCRdb keeps only in-frame clonotypes and omits some of them. The repertoire holds more than 140,000 clones, with 85% to 90% as singletons. Sample: PBMCs. The receptors originated from a woman under 30 in good health and CMV-seropositive.

This chain joins TRBV2 and TRBJ2-3; no definite D call. The germline CDR1 and CDR2 sequences are SNHLY and FYNNEI. Trimming took off 11 bases at V and 4 bases at J, with 10 bases between the two ends. This CDR3 is 11 amino acids long. Written as DNA, the CDR3 is TGTGCCGCAGGCTCGTCAGATACGCAGTATTTT. This encodes CAAGSSDTQYF.

This clone was counted a single time. The J gene is TRBJ2-7, the V gene TRBV5-1, with D maybe TRBD1 (6 bases). The CDR3 totals 17 residues. CDR1 SGHRS and CDR2 YFSETQ come from the germline V gene. V gave up 0 bases and J gave up 0 bases, with 16 bases separating them. Here the CDR3 reads CASSLGFVQGHSYEQYF. The CDR3 bases are TGCGCCAGCAGCTTGGGGTTTGTCCAGGGGCACTCCTACGAGCAGTACTTC.

The chain joins TRBV27 to TRBJ2-5, with TRBD2 matching 15 bases. Per the germline V gene, CDR1 is MNHEY and CDR2 is SMNVEV (reference sequence). V was clipped by 6 bases and J by 4 bases; unmatched bases: 3. This CDR3 has 15 amino acids. CDR3 coding DNA: TGTGCCAGCAGGGGACTAGCGGGAGGTGGAGAGACCCAGTACTTC. Amino acids: CASRGLAGGGETQYF.

This chain uses TRBV4-3 with TRBJ2-7, with TRBD2 identical over 13 bases. Germline V gene lookup returns CDR1 LGHNA and CDR2 YSLEER. This CDR3 has 17 residues. Germline trimming cut 0 bases from V and 5 bases from J; bases unmatched to any gene: 7. The CDR3 DNA reads as TGCGCCAGCAGCCAAGACCCCGGACTAGCGGGAGTCAACGAGCAGTACTTC. Translating gives CASSQDPGLAGVNEQYF.

The CDR3 spells CASSVGLFGELFF. CDR3 sequence (DNA): TGTGCCAGCAGCGTCGGACTTTTTGGAGAGCTGTTTTTT. The gene calls are TRBV9 and TRBJ2-2, with D possibly matching TRBD2 (5 bases). The CDR3 has 13 residues. Germline V gene lookup returns CDR1 SGDLS and CDR2 YYNGEE. Between the trimmed V and J ends, which lost 2 bases and 11 bases, there was a span of 13 bases.

This clone was seen a single time. This sequence joins TRBV5-8 and TRBJ2-5; 9 nucleotides align to TRBD2. V lost 6 bases, J lost 6 bases, and 18 bases stayed unmatched. Germline CDR1 is SGHTS and CDR2 is YDEGEE. This CDR3 has 17 residues. CDR3 region: CASTLKPAGGFGKTQYF. Written as DNA, the CDR3 is TGTGCCAGCACCCTGAAGCCAGCGGGAGGTTTTGGGAAGACCCAGTACTTC.

This clone was seen just once. This chain links TRBV4-3 with TRBJ2-1; 11 bases fit TRBD2. V was pared by 3 bases and J by 9 bases, with 16 bases of the junction left unmatched. The CDR3 extends over 18 amino acids. The germline gives CDR1 LGHNA, CDR2 YSLEER. The CDR3 DNA sequence: TGCGCCAGCAGCCATTCTACTAGCGGGAGTTCATTTGGTAGTGAGCAGTTCTTC. Its translation: CASSHSTSGSSFGSEQFF.

J is TRBJ2-7 and V is TRBV27; 7 positions match TRBD1. The germline V gene encodes CDR1 MNHEY and CDR2 SMNVEV (reference sequence). The CDR3 has 16 residues. J was trimmed by 4 bases and V by 0 bases; bases with no gene match: 9. The CDR3, as DNA: TGTGCCAGCAGTTTATCATACGACAGGGTCGGATACGAGCAGTACTTC. This codes for CASSLSYDRVGYEQYF.

The rearrangement joins TRBV5-4 to TRBJ1-1; unclear D gene. This CDR3 spans 12 amino acids. Germline assignment: CDR1 SGHNT and CDR2 YYREEE (reference sequence). Trimming shortened V by 5 bases and J by 3 bases, and 8 bases separated the two germline ends. The CDR3 loop reads CASRFHDTEAFF. In nucleotides, the CDR3 is TGTGCCAGCAGGTTCCATGACACTGAAGCTTTCTTT.

The chain combines TRBV30 with TRBJ2-5; D might be TRBD1 (5 bases). Trimming left V 0 bases short and J 0 bases short, with 11 bases between. There are 15 residues in the CDR3. Germline assignment: CDR1 GTSNPN and CDR2 SVGIG (reference sequence). The CDR3 coding sequence is TGTGCCTGGAGTGTATCCCCCAGGGACCAAGAGACCCAGTACTTC. Translated: CAWSVSPRDQETQYF.

The chain carries TRBV9 and TRBJ2-7; TRBD2 matches at 7 bases. With V trimmed by 0 bases and J by 4 bases, 7 bases remained unmatched. From germline, CDR1 is SGDLS and CDR2 YYNGEE. This CDR3 has 15 amino acids. CDR3 sequence (DNA): TGTGCCAGCAGCGTAGGCGGGGGAGGGCAATACGAGCAGTACTTC. This sequence encodes CASSVGGGGQYEQYF.